This T cell receptor beta chain was documented in a study of radiation and T cells in renal cell carcinoma. Study-level results: In blood, top tumor clones expanded by 2 weeks, shrinking by 4. Pretreatment tumor biopsies were lacking, so baseline clonotypes are unknown.

In regard to this clone: Its specificity is not known.

TCRdb's copy holds only in-frame clones and misses some; the assay was immunoSEQ multiplex PCR. The sample has approximately 120,000 clones; roughly 80% are singletons. The germline V and J ends were trimmed by 1 base and 7 bases, with 10 bases remaining between them. The germline V gene has CDR1 SEHNR and CDR2 FQNEAQ (reference sequence). The CDR3 extends over 13 amino acids. Time point given: baseline pretreatment blood. Treatment of the sample: 15 Gy SBRT to primary tumor, nephrectomy 4 weeks later. The tumor was a clear cell renal cell carcinoma. The rearrangement links TRBV7-9 to TRBJ1-1; D unclear. Sequenced here: blood, sampled from a patient whose treatment included radiotherapy and nephrectomy. The source is an older woman with renal cell carcinoma. The CDR3 region is CASSLGFVSEAFF. The CDR3 DNA reads TGTGCCAGCAGCTTAGGGTTCGTCAGTGAAGCTTTCTTT.